This T cell receptor beta chain was captured by sequencing in a study of patients and donors after allogeneic stem cell transplantation. V dropped 6 bases and J dropped 3; count of bases not matched to a gene: 9. Germline assignment: CDR1 LGHNA and CDR2 YSLEER. CDR3 length: 16 amino acids. From the RT-PCR reads, TCRdb called clonotypes with MiXCR, one entry per CDR3 protein. Among more than 150,000 distinct CDR3 sequences listed, less than 45% were seen once. The source of this sequence is a human donor who was either an allogeneic HSCT recipient or a stem cell or donor lymphocyte infusion donor (not recorded which). It is not recorded whose cells these are; they may come from a transplant donor. Material: blood, either unsorted or a sorted T cell fraction (not recorded which). V and J are TRBV4-3 and TRBJ2-2, with 8 bases lining up with TRBD2. The CDR3 loop is CASSRDAGGDTGELFF. The CDR3 region has the DNA TGCGCCAGCAGTCGGGACGCGGGAGGAGACACCGGGGAGCTGTTTTTT.